This entry is about one T cell receptor beta chain. Its target is not known. Original handling: As immunoSEQ supplied junction-only sequences (without quality scores), filtering differed. Measured with immunoSEQ multiplex PCR; TCRdb has only the in-frame clones, and not every one. D and trimming come from the DNA, and the V and J calls and clone size come from that table. The table includes a few million clones, approximately 93% detected once. The junction had 9 bases not matched to a gene; V was cut back by 4 bases and J by 7 bases. The germline V gene encodes CDR1 PRHDT and CDR2 FYEKMQ (reference sequence). The CDR3 extends over 15 amino acids. This sample was taken from a study of shared clonotypes between healthy human individuals. Study conclusions and caveats: Shared across a few donors were around 5% of the naive CD4 clonotypes. Rarefaction showed that sequencing of sorted subsets was incomplete (despite large depth).

The source is a man aged 18 to 29 in good health. Some clones in this sample may be carry-over from other donors' samples. The chain links TRBV13 to TRBJ1-4; 7 bases are a match to TRBD1. Material for sequencing was naive CD4+ T cells from PBMCs. The sample's subset: CD45RA+ positively selected. This chain's CDR3 is CASSSRDSGLEKLFF. CDR3 coding DNA: TGTGCCAGCAGCTCCCGGGACAGCGGACTTGAAAAACTGTTTTTT.